The 18 T cell receptor beta chains reported below all come from one sample, sequenced in a study of molecular identifiers for immune sequencing clone quantification. One entry per CDR3 protein results from TCRdb running MiXCR on the PCR reads. The sample has under 800,000 distinct CDR3 sequences; about 25% are singletons. Sample: naive CD8+ T cells from blood, with Jurkat cell RNA spiked in. The subset denotes: FACS-sorted CD8+CD4-CCR7+CD45RA+ naive T cells. These receptors were collected from a human donor in good health. Some libraries in this study had Jurkat cell RNA spiked in.

This clonotype was recorded a few times. This chain connects TRBV28 to TRBJ1-5, with 7 positions matching TRBD1. Losses at the gene ends were 2 bases for V and 3 bases for J; bases not matched to a gene: 10. The CDR3 runs to 17 residues. Germline V gene sequence: CDR1 MDHEN, CDR2 SYDVKM. Here the CDR3 reads CASSLMGQLTPNQPQHF. The CDR3 DNA sequence: TGTGCCAGCAGTTTAATGGGACAGCTAACACCCAATCAGCCCCAGCATTTT.

The gene calls are TRBV4-3 and TRBJ2-5; a weak D match, TRBD1 (5 bases). Looked up from germline, CDR1 is LGHNA and CDR2 is YSLEER. Trimming pared 7 bases from V and 9 bases from J, leaving 15 bases between. The CDR3 loop spans 12 amino acids. The CDR3 nucleotides read TGCGCCAGCACCCTATTTCAAGGGGCCCAGTACTTC. This gives the protein CASTLFQGAQYF.

This clonotype occurred many times. The chain joins TRBV27 to TRBJ2-7; D remains ambiguous. Germline V gives CDR1 MNHEY, CDR2 SMNVEV (reference sequence). V lost 1 base, J lost 7 bases, and 8 bases lay in between. CDR3 length equals 12 residues. CDR3 nucleotides: TGTGCCAGCAGTTTATTGGGTGGTGAGCAGTACTTC. This encodes CASSLLGGEQYF.

This clonotype was picked up many times. The chain recombines TRBV4-3 with TRBJ2-7; TRBD2 matches at 7 bases. V trimming: 1 base; J trimming: 7 bases; junction bases outside the gene matches: 10. The CDR3 is 15 amino acids. Germline loops: CDR1 LGHNA, CDR2 YSLEER. CDR3 region: CASSQGLVTGGEQYF. The CDR3 DNA is TGCGCCAGCAGCCAAGGACTTGTAACCGGGGGGGAGCAGTACTTC.

This clonotype was recorded many times. The chain couples TRBV5-5 to TRBJ2-1; weak D call: TRBD1 (6 bases). The germline V and J ends were trimmed by 3 bases and 8 bases, with 24 bases remaining between them. CDR1 is SGHKS, CDR2 YYEKEE, per germline (reference sequence). The CDR3 extends over 17 amino acids. DNA of the CDR3: TGTGCCAGCAGCTGGGACCCGGGACCAGGGGTTGAGGATGAGCAGTTCTTC. This sequence encodes CASSWDPGPGVEDEQFF.

This clonotype was observed once. A much larger clone lies a single base off, so this may be a read error. This rearrangement joins TRBV29-1 to TRBJ2-7; tentatively, D is TRBD1 (7 bases). The CDR3 spans 13 residues. The germline V gene encodes CDR1 SQVTM and CDR2 ANQGSEA. The V and J ends lost 8 bases and 3 bases respectively, with 17 bases between them. The CDR3: CSNDREVRYEQYF. The CDR3 DNA reads as TGCAGCAACGACAGGGAGGTTCGCTACGAGCAGTACTTC.

This clonotype was observed at least ten times. The V gene is TRBV27, the J gene TRBJ2-7; D gene unclear. The germline V and J ends were trimmed by 4 bases and 2 bases, with 9 bases remaining between them. Germline V lookup: CDR1 MNHEY, CDR2 SMNVEV (reference sequence). This CDR3 comprises 13 residues. The CDR3 DNA reads TGTGCCAGCAGTTACGGGCTCCCCTACGAGCAGTACTTC. It codes for CASSYGLPYEQYF.

The chain couples TRBV19 to TRBJ2-1; possible D gene TRBD2, 6 bases. V was cut by 4 bases and J by 4 bases, with 14 bases left in between. CDR1 is LNHDA and CDR2 is SQIVND in the germline V gene (reference sequence). The CDR3 contains 15 residues. The chain's CDR3 is CASSSQWDSYNEQFF. Here the CDR3 DNA reads TGTGCCAGTAGTAGTCAGTGGGACTCTTACAATGAGCAGTTCTTC.

Ten or more counts support this clonotype. The chain has TRBV28 and TRBJ2-7, with 10 bases that match TRBD2. Looked up from germline, CDR1 is MDHEN and CDR2 is SYDVKM. After removal of 5 bases from V and 5 bases from J, the junction contained 3 bases not matched to a gene. CDR3 length: 13 residues. CDR3 bases: TGTGCCAGCAGTCTAGCGGGAGTAGACGAGCAGTACTTC. This gives the protein CASSLAGVDEQYF. The variable domain in full, completed from reference TRBV28 and TRBJ2-7, reads DVKVTQSSRYLVKRTGEKVFLECVQDMDHENMFWYRQDPGLGLRLIYFSYDVKMKEKGDIPEGYSVSREKKERFSLILESASTNQTSMYLCASSLAGVDEQYFGPGTRLTVT.

This rearrangement joins TRBV15 to TRBJ1-2; D is undetermined. The V gene's germline CDR1 is LNHNV and CDR2 YYDKDF (reference sequence). Trimming stripped 0 bases from V and 4 bases from J, with 12 bases between. The CDR3 has 15 residues. CDR3 coding DNA: TGTGCCACCAGCAGAGATAATCGAGGCCCCTATGGCTACACCTTC. Translating it yields CATSRDNRGPYGYTF.

The chain is built from TRBV27 and TRBJ1-5, with TRBD1 as a possible D gene (5 bases). CDR3 size: 14 residues. V dropped 3 bases and J dropped 6 bases, with 12 bases sitting between them. CDR1 and CDR2 (germline): MNHEY, SMNVEV (reference sequence). The CDR3 DNA sequence: TGTGCCAGCAGTTTCGCAGGGCTAAGTCAGCCCCAGCATTTT. This gives the protein CASSFAGLSQPQHF.

The sample holds one count of this clonotype. A much larger clone sits a single nucleotide away, making a read error possible. The rearrangement uses TRBV7-2 and TRBJ2-3; 8 positions agree with TRBD2. V lost 6 bases, J lost 14 bases, and 19 bases stayed unmatched. Per the germline V gene, CDR1 is SGHTA and CDR2 is FQGNSA. The CDR3 contains 15 residues. CDR3 nucleotides: TGTGCCAGCAGTTACTCCGGGACTAGGGGGAGCCCCAGGTATTTT. This sequence encodes CASSYSGTRGSPRYF.

Only a few counts were recorded for this clonotype. V is TRBV7-9 and J is TRBJ2-3; 15 positions match TRBD2. Germline CDR1 SEHNR, CDR2 FQNEAQ (reference sequence). This CDR3 is built from 18 residues. The junction had 6 bases not matched to a gene; V was cut back by 5 bases and J by 0 bases. DNA for the CDR3: TGTGCCAGCAGCCCAGGGACTAGCGGGGGGACTAGCACAGATACGCAGTATTTT. Translation: CASSPGTSGGTSTDTQYF.

The gene calls are TRBV9 and TRBJ2-3, with D perhaps TRBD2 (5 bases). From germline, CDR1 is SGDLS and CDR2 YYNGEE. Deletions cut 5 bases from V and 0 bases from J, with 16 bases between. CDR3 length equals 16 residues. CDR3 sequence: CASSAIGNPSTDTQYF. Here the CDR3 DNA reads TGTGCCAGCAGTGCAATCGGGAATCCAAGCACAGATACGCAGTATTTT.

V is TRBV21-1 and J is TRBJ2-5; the D call TRBD2 from the table was never checked on the DNA. TRBV21-1 is reported as a pseudogene. The CDR3 totals 15 residues. The CDR3 sequence: CANRFPGLAGETQNF. CDR3 coding DNA: TGTGCCAACAGATTCCCGGGACTAGCGGGAGAGACCCAGAACTTC.

In its sample, this clonotype was seen a few times. The gene calls are TRBV28 and TRBJ2-7, with 11 bases matching TRBD2. The CDR3 totals 15 residues. V dropped 7 bases and J dropped 2; count of bases not matched to a gene: 7. In germline, CDR1 is MDHEN, CDR2 SYDVKM. The CDR3 loop is CASTGTSGAPYEQYF. CDR3 DNA: TGTGCCAGCACCGGGACTAGCGGAGCCCCCTACGAGCAGTACTTC.

This chain uses TRBV30 with TRBJ2-1; the match to TRBD2 covers 16 bases. CDR1 GTSNPN and CDR2 SVGIG come from the germline V gene (reference sequence). The CDR3 runs 15 residues. The CDR3 DNA follows: TGTTGGGGACTAGCGGGAGGGCCTTCGAGAAATGAGCAGTTCTTC. Translating gives CWGLAGGPSRNEQFF.

Of note for this clonotype: This clone may be a read error of a much larger clone one base away. This sequence joins TRBV7-6 and TRBJ2-7, with 7 nucleotides matching TRBD2. Looked up from germline, CDR1 is SGHVS and CDR2 is FNYEAQ. The CDR3 loop spans 13 amino acids. The CDR3 protein is CTSIHEGRDEQYF. In nucleotides, the CDR3 is TGTACCAGCATCCACGAGGGGAGGGACGAGCAGTACTTC.